Shown below are 25 T cell receptor beta chains from a single sample sequenced in a study of blood T cell repertoires in COVID-19. Produced via immunoSEQ multiplex PCR; TCRdb's table is partial and in-frame only. The sample holds about 220,000 clones, less than 90% seen once. The material sequenced was peripheral blood. Receptors were obtained from a man between 25 and 39 years old with active or convalescent COVID-19.

The chain joins TRBV18 to TRBJ1-5, with D uncertain. The CDR3 totals 15 residues. V gave up 5 bases and J gave up 5 bases, with 16 bases separating them. Germline CDR1 is KGHSH and CDR2 is LQKENI. CDR3 loop: CASSEETGGHQPQHF. The CDR3 DNA reads TGTGCCAGCTCAGAGGAAACGGGCGGGCATCAGCCCCAGCATTTT.

This clone was seen once. The V and J genes are TRBV18 and TRBJ2-4; 10 positions match TRBD1. Germline CDR1 reads KGHSH; CDR2 reads LQKENI. The CDR3 runs 14 residues. J was trimmed by 7 bases and V by 3 bases; bases with no gene match: 3. The CDR3 spells CASSPPGQGNIQYF. Here the CDR3 DNA reads TGTGCCAGCTCACCCCCGGGACAGGGGAACATTCAGTACTTC. The whole variable domain, filled in from reference TRBV18 and TRBJ2-4, reads NAGVMQNPRHLVRRRGQEARLRCSPMKGHSHVYWYRQLPEEGLKFMVYLQKENIIDESGMPKERFSAEFPKEGPSILRIQQVVRGDSAAYFCASSPPGQGNIQYFGAGTRLSVL.

The CDR3 nucleotides read TGTGCCAGCTCATATCTGGCGGATCAGCCCCAGCATTTT. Translated, it gives CASSYLADQPQHF. The V call is TRBV18, the J call TRBJ1-5; D remains unclear. The CDR3 has 13 amino acids. V lost 5 bases, J lost 5 bases, and 10 bases lay in between. Germline loops: CDR1 KGHSH, CDR2 LQKENI.

The chain is built from TRBV27 and TRBJ2-2; 12 bases map to TRBD1. Trimming removed 6 bases from V and 1 base from J; junction bases left unmatched: 3. The CDR3 runs to 16 residues. Per the germline V gene, CDR1 is MNHEY and CDR2 is SMNVEV (reference sequence). CDR3 bases: TGTGCCAGCAGGGGACAGGGGGCTTTGAACACCGGGGAGCTGTTTTTT. This encodes CASRGQGALNTGELFF.

To note about this clone: An end of the junction differs from the germline gene, which may be a read error. This chain connects TRBV6-2 or TRBV6-3 to TRBJ2-1, with 12 bases fitting TRBD2. The germline V gene has CDR1 MNHEY and CDR2 SVGEGT. CDR3 length: 13 residues. CDR3 DNA sequence: TGTGCCAGCAGTTACTCGACTAGCGGGAGTCACGTCTTC. Its protein is CASSYSTSGSHVF.

The chain recombines TRBV6-5 with TRBJ2-5; possibly TRBD2 for D (6 bases). V dropped 8 bases and J dropped 5 bases, with 12 bases sitting between them. CDR3 length equals 12 residues. CDR1 MNHEY and CDR2 SVGAGI come from the germline V gene. CDR3 sequence (DNA): TGTGCCAGCCGGGACTCACTGGAGACCCAGTACTTC. This codes for CASRDSLETQYF.

This rearrangement joins TRBV12-3 or TRBV12-4 to TRBJ1-6; D is perhaps TRBD1 (5 bases). This CDR3 has 11 amino acids. V lost 4 bases, J lost 14 bases, and 9 bases lay in between. CDR3 coding DNA: TGTGCCAGCAGTTCCAGGGTATCCCTCCACTTT. It yields the protein CASSSRVSLHF.

This sequence joins TRBV6-5 and TRBJ2-7, with 11 bases fitting TRBD2. The CDR3 is 14 residues long. Germline V gene sequence: CDR1 MNHEY, CDR2 SVGAGI. The V segment lost 5 bases and the J segment 8 bases; nucleotides outside the gene matches: 8. The CDR3 sequence is CASSKLAGGGKQYF. As DNA, the CDR3 is TGTGCCAGCAGTAAGCTAGCGGGAGGAGGGAAGCAGTACTTC.

This clone has just one count. This rearrangement joins TRBV27 to TRBJ2-3, with a weak D call TRBD2 (5 bases). Germline values: CDR1 MNHEY, CDR2 SMNVEV (reference sequence). The length of the CDR3 is 12 residues. V was clipped by 7 bases and J by 5 bases, with 10 bases between them. The CDR3 bases are TGTGCCAGCAACTCCCGGGGAGATACGCAGTATTTT. Its translation: CASNSRGDTQYF.

This clone has only one observation. This chain links TRBV4-1 with TRBJ1-2; TRBD1 is a possible D gene (6 bases). CDR1 is MGHRA, CDR2 YSYEKL, per germline. Trimming removed 7 bases from V and 4 bases from J, with 16 bases in between. The CDR3 sequence is 14 residues long. Here the CDR3 reads CASTELQGSYGYTF. In DNA form, the CDR3 reads TGCGCCAGCACCGAACTACAGGGAAGCTATGGCTACACCTTC.

The V and J genes are TRBV12-3 or TRBV12-4 and TRBJ1-1; D is unclear. Trimming shortened V by 3 bases and J by 10 bases, and 12 bases separated the two germline ends. This CDR3 spans 12 amino acids. The CDR3 protein is CASSFSGFGAFF. In DNA, the CDR3 is TGTGCCAGCAGTTTTTCCGGGTTCGGAGCTTTCTTT.

The chain couples TRBV5-1 to TRBJ2-1; tentatively, D is TRBD2 (6 bases). Germline V gene lookup returns CDR1 SGHRS and CDR2 YFSETQ. Between the trimmed V and J ends, which lost 0 bases and 0 bases, there was a span of 7 bases. This CDR3 region has 15 residues. Here the CDR3 DNA reads TGCGCCAGCAGCTTGGGCGGGAACTCCTACAATGAGCAGTTCTTC. Amino acid sequence: CASSLGGNSYNEQFF.

This clone was detected a few times. This chain uses TRBV30 with TRBJ1-2, with D possibly matching TRBD1 (6 bases). From germline, CDR1 is GTSNPN and CDR2 SVGIG (reference sequence). This CDR3 is 16 amino acids long. Trimming shortened V by 3 bases and J by 7 bases, and 24 bases separated the two germline ends. The CDR3 nucleotides read TGTGCCTGGAGACAGGGTTCGGTTACGGTATCGCGTGGCTACACCTTC. Amino acid sequence: CAWRQGSVTVSRGYTF. Drawing the rest from reference TRBV30 and TRBJ1-2, the complete variable domain is SQTIHQWPATLVQPVGSPLSLECTVEGTSNPNLYWYRQAAGRGLQLLFYSVGIGQISSEVPQNLSASRPQDRQFILSSKKLLLSDSGFYLCAWRQGSVTVSRGYTFGSGTRLTVV.

This clone was seen once. In DNA form, the CDR3 reads TGTGCCAGCAGCTCTAATAACAGGGGCCTTGGAAACACCATATATTTT. Translating gives CASSSNNRGLGNTIYF. V gene TRBV5-4 combines with J gene TRBJ1-3; 7 bases align to TRBD1. The CDR3 spans 16 residues. Trimming removed 3 bases from V and 3 bases from J; junction bases left unmatched: 9. CDR1 SGHNT and CDR2 YYREEE come from the germline V gene (reference sequence).

V is TRBV18 and J is TRBJ1-1; tentative D call: TRBD1 (6 bases). Trimming left V 3 bases short and J 1 base short, with 33 bases between. Germline V gene sequence: CDR1 KGHSH, CDR2 LQKENI. The CDR3 loop spans 22 amino acids. CDR3 DNA: TGTGCCAGCTCACCTAAATCGGGCAGACAGGTTATGGGATTGGAACGGAACACTGAAGCTTTCTTT. Translated, it gives CASSPKSGRQVMGLERNTEAFF. Full variable domain (outside the CDR3, taken from reference TRBV18 and TRBJ1-1): NAGVMQNPRHLVRRRGQEARLRCSPMKGHSHVYWYRQLPEEGLKFMVYLQKENIIDESGMPKERFSAEFPKEGPSILRIQQVVRGDSAAYFCASSPKSGRQVMGLERNTEAFFGQGTRLTVV.

There are a few counts of this clone. This rearrangement joins TRBV5-4 to TRBJ2-3; no clear D. The CDR3 totals 16 residues. Germline CDR1 and CDR2: SGHNT and YYREEE (reference sequence). The V end was cut by 3 bases, the J end by 3 bases, with 17 bases between. The chain's CDR3 is CASSYFSRVYTDTQYF. In DNA, the CDR3 is TGTGCCAGCAGCTACTTCTCCCGCGTATATACAGATACGCAGTATTTT.

The chain uses TRBV27 and TRBJ1-2, with TRBD1 matching over 8 bases. Germline values: CDR1 MNHEY, CDR2 SMNVEV (reference sequence). The CDR3 consists of 13 residues. With 6 bases clipped from V and 6 bases from J, the junction kept 6 bases outside the gene matches. CDR3 in amino acids: CASSPGQGHGYTF. In DNA form, the CDR3 reads TGTGCCAGCAGCCCCGGACAGGGTCATGGCTACACCTTC.

A single count supports this clone. This chain uses TRBV7-9 with TRBJ1-2; no clear D. Germline assignment: CDR1 SEHNR and CDR2 FQNEAQ (reference sequence). V lost 2 bases and J lost 4, with 14 bases in between. This CDR3 has 15 amino acids. The chain's CDR3 is CASSLTGLAGYGYTF. The CDR3, as DNA: TGTGCCAGCAGCTTAACCGGACTGGCGGGCTATGGCTACACCTTC.

The table lists this clone with a count of one. The genes are TRBV6-5 and TRBJ1-5, with no clear D. The CDR3 runs 13 residues. CDR1 MNHEY and CDR2 SVGAGI come from the germline V gene. Between the trimmed V and J ends, which lost 7 bases and 2 bases, there was a span of 9 bases. The CDR3 DNA reads TGTGCCAGCACAAGTACGGGCAATCAGCCCCAGCATTTT. Protein product: CASTSTGNQPQHF.

This chain uses TRBV6-2 or TRBV6-3 with TRBJ2-7; D is unresolved. The germline V gene has CDR1 MNHEY and CDR2 SVGEGT. CDR3 length equals 11 residues. V gave up 5 bases and J gave up 3 bases, with 5 bases separating them. CDR3 residues: CASSRGYEQYF. The CDR3 nucleotides read TGTGCCAGCAGTAGAGGCTACGAGCAGTACTTC.

The chain combines TRBV3-1 (or the pseudogene TRBV3-2) with TRBJ2-4; D may be TRBD1 (7 bases). This CDR3 has 15 amino acids. Germline V CDR1 and CDR2: LGHDT, YNNKEL (reference sequence). The V and J ends lost 4 bases and 8 bases respectively, with 18 bases between them. The CDR3 DNA sequence: TGTGCCAGCAGCCCGCGGGGCAGGGGGACGGACATTCAGTACTTC. It codes for CASSPRGRGTDIQYF.

This chain joins TRBV5-4 and TRBJ2-3; D ambiguous. CDR3 length: 12 amino acids. Germline CDR1 reads SGHNT; CDR2 reads YYREEE (reference sequence). Trimming left V 3 bases short and J 6 bases short, with 8 bases between. The chain's CDR3 is CASSSPLDTQYF. CDR3 nucleotide sequence: TGTGCCAGCAGCTCTCCGTTGGATACGCAGTATTTT.

V is TRBV6-2 or TRBV6-3 and J is TRBJ2-7; TRBD1 matches at 9 bases. From germline, CDR1 is MNHEY and CDR2 SVGEGT. J was trimmed by 2 bases and V by 5 bases; bases with no gene match: 7. CDR3 length equals 15 residues. The CDR3 nucleotides read TGTGCCAGCAGTCTACCGGGACAGGGTACCTACGAGCAGTACTTC. Translated: CASSLPGQGTYEQYF.

The gene calls are TRBV6-5 and TRBJ2-5; no firm D call. V was shortened by 4 bases and J by 0 bases, with 6 bases between the two germline ends. This CDR3 has 13 amino acids. The germline V gene has CDR1 MNHEY and CDR2 SVGAGI. CDR3 protein: CASSSLYQETQYF. The DNA for the CDR3 is TGTGCCAGCAGTTCCTTGTACCAAGAGACCCAGTACTTC.

V and J are TRBV25-1 and TRBJ1-2; 8 bases align to TRBD1. The V gene end was trimmed by 1 base and the J gene end by 7 bases; junction bases not matched to a gene: 8. This CDR3 has 15 residues. CDR1 and CDR2 from the germline V gene are MGHDK and SYGVNS. CDR3 amino acids: CASSESTGGVSGYTF. In DNA form, the CDR3 reads TGTGCCAGCAGTGAATCAACAGGGGGAGTGTCTGGCTACACCTTC.